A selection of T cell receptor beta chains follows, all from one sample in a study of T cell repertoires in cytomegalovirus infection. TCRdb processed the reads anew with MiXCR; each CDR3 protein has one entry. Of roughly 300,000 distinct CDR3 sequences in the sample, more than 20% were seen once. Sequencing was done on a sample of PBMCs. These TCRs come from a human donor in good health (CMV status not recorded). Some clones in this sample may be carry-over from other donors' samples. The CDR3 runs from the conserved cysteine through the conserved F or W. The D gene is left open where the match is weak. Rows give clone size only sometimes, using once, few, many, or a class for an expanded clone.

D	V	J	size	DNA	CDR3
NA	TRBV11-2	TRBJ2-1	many	TGTGCCAGCTTAGTAAGCTCCTACAATGAGCAGTTCTTC	CASLVSSYNEQFF
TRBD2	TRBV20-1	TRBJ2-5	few	TGCAGTGCTAGAGTAGCGGGAGGGAGTGAGACCCAGTACTTC	CSARVAGGSETQYF
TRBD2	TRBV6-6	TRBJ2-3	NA	TGTGCCAGCAGTTACCGGGGAGAGACTAGCGGGCCGGGAGATACGCAGTATTTT	CASSYRGETSGPGDTQYF
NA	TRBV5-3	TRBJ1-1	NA	TGTGCCAGCAGCCGTCCAGGTGTGAACACTGAAGCTTTCTTT	CASSRPGVNTEAFF
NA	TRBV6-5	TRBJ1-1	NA	TGTGCCAGCAGTTACAGGGCGTGGGCAGTGAACACTGAAGCTTTCTTT	CASSYRAWAVNTEAFF
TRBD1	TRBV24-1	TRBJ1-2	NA	TGTGCCACCGGGACAGGGCCCTATGGCTACACCTTC	CATGTGPYGYTF
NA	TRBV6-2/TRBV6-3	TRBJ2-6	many	TGTGCCAGCAGTTACGGAGGGAGTGGGGCCAACGTCCTGACTTTC	CASSYGGSGANVLTF
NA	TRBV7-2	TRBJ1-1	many	TGTGCCAGCAGCTTAGCCGCGCTAGGGACTGAAGCTTTCTTT	CASSLAALGTEAFF
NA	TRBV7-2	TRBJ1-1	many	TGTGCCAGCAGCTTAAGGCAGCAGGGTGAAGCTTTCTTT	CASSLRQQGEAFF
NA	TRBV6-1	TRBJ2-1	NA	TGTGCCAGCAGTGTTGTACCCGACAATGAGCAGTTCTTC	CASSVVPDNEQFF
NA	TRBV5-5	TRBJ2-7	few	TGTGCCAGCAGCTTGGGTCTGGGGGTATTCGACGAGCAGTACTTC	CASSLGLGVFDEQYF
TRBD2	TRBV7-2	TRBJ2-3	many	TGTGCCAGCAGCTTAGGGGGAGGGCCAGCAGATACGCAGTATTTT	CASSLGGGPADTQYF
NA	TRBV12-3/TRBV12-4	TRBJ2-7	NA	TGTGCCAGCAGGCTAGGGCCGGGGAGCTCCTACGAGCAGTACTTC	CASRLGPGSSYEQYF
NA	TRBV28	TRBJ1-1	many	TGTGCCAGCAGCGCCGGCGGGCGTTGGATGAACACTGAAGCTTTCTTT	CASSAGGRWMNTEAFF
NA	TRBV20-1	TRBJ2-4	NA	TGCAGTGCTCCCATAAGCTTAGCCAAAAACATTCAGGACTTC	CSAPISLAKNIQDF
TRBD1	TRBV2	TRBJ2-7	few	TGTGCCAGCAGTGACCGGACAGGGGGCGACGAGCAGTACTTC	CASSDRTGGDEQYF
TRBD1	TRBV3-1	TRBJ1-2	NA	TGTGCCAGCAGCCGCTCAGGGGGAGGCTATGGCTACACCTTC	CASSRSGGGYGYTF
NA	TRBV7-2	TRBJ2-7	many	TGTGCCAGCAGCTTAGTAGCTAGCTCCTACGAGCAGTACTTC	CASSLVASSYEQYF
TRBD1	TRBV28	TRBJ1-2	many	TGTGCCAGCAGTACGGACAGGGAGGGGTGGGGGTCGACTAACTATGGCTACACCTTC	CASSTDREGWGSTNYGYTF
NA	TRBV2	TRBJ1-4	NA	TGTGCCAGCGGCAGTAACGCCAACGAAAAACTGTTTTTT	CASGSNANEKLFF
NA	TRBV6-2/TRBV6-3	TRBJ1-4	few	TGTGCCAGCAGTCGCCGACCTCATGAAAAACTGTTTTTT	CASSRRPHEKLFF
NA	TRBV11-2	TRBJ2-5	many	TGTGCCAGCAGCTTGCCGACAGGACGGGGAGAGACCCAGTACTTC	CASSLPTGRGETQYF
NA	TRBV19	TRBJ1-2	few	TGTGCCAGTGGCCTCATCCACTATGGCTACACCTTC	CASGLIHYGYTF
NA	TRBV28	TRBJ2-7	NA	TGTGCCAGCAGTTTAATACCCTACGAGCAGTACTTC	CASSLIPYEQYF
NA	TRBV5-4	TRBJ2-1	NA	TGTGCCAGCAACCCAGGGGGGGGGAACTTCTACAATGAGCAGTTCTTC	CASNPGGGNFYNEQFF
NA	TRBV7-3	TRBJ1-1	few	TGTGCCAGCAGCTTAAGGCCAGGGGCGGAGAACACTGAAGCTTTCTTT	CASSLRPGAENTEAFF
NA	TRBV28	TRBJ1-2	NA	TGTGCCAGCAGTTTCCGCCGGAACTATGGCTACACCTTC	CASSFRRNYGYTF
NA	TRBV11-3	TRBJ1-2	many	TGTGCCAGCAGCCCTAGAAGCGGCCTTAACTATGGCTACACCTTC	CASSPRSGLNYGYTF
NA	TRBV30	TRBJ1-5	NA	TGTGCCTGGAGTCCTCATAGCAATCAGCCCCAGCATTTT	CAWSPHSNQPQHF
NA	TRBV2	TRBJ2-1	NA	TGTGCCAGCAGTAGTCCGGGACACTTGCGCTACAATGAGCAGTTCTTC	CASSSPGHLRYNEQFF
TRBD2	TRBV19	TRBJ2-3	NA	TGTGCCAGTAGTGAAGGGACTAGCCACACAGATACGCAGTATTTT	CASSEGTSHTDTQYF
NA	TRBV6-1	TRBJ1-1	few	TGTGCCAGCAGTGAACGTGAGAACACTGAAGCTTTCTTT	CASSERENTEAFF
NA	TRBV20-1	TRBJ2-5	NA	TGCAGTGCTAGAGATTCCTGGGAGACCCAGTACTTC	CSARDSWETQYF
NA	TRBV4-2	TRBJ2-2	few	TGTGCCAGCAGCCAAGAAACATACACCGGGGAGCTGTTTTTT	CASSQETYTGELFF
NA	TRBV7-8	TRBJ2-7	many	TGTGCCAGCAGCTCCACGCTACGGGCGGTAGACCACGAGCAGTACTTC	CASSSTLRAVDHEQYF
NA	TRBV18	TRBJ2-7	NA	TGTGCCAGCTCACCACCAGGGCCGGGGGAGCAGTACTTC	CASSPPGPGEQYF
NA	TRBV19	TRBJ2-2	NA	TGTGCCAGTAACCGCGGATCCAACACCGGGGAGCTGTTTTTT	CASNRGSNTGELFF
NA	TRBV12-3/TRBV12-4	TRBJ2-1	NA	TGTGCCAGCAGTTTTCTGCAAGAGCAGTTCTTC	CASSFLQEQFF
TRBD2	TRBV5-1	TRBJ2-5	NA	TGCGCCAGCAGCACGGGGACTATCCAAGAGACCCAGTACTTC	CASSTGTIQETQYF
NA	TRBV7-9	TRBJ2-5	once	TGTGCCAACAGCTCCCGTCAGGCTCTCCAGACCCAGTACTTC	CANSSRQALQTQYF
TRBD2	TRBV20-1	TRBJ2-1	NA	TGCAGTGCCCACCAGGGCGGGAGAACCGATGAGCAGTTCTTC	CSAHQGGRTDEQFF
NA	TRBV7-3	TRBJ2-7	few	TGTGCCAGCAGCCATGGGGACAAAGCCTACGAGCAGTACTTC	CASSHGDKAYEQYF
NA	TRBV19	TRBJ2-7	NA	TGTGCCAGTAGTATAAGAGAGGACTACGAGCAGTACTTC	CASSIREDYEQYF
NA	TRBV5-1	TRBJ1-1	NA	TGCGCCAACAGCTTGGCCCAGGGGAACACTGAAGCTTTCTTT	CANSLAQGNTEAFF
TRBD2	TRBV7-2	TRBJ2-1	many	TGTGCCAGCAGCACCACTAGCGGGATGTACAATGAGCAGTTCTTC	CASSTTSGMYNEQFF
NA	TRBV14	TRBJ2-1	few	TGTGCCAGCAGCCAAGTAAAGGGGTCGGGTGAGCAGTTCTTC	CASSQVKGSGEQFF
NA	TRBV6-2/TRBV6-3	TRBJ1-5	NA	TGTGCCAGCAGTTACGCCAATCAGCCCCAGCATTTT	CASSYANQPQHF
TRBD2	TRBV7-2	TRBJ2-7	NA	TGTGCCAGCAGCTTAGCGATGTGGACTAGCGGGAGGTCCTACGAGCAGTACTTC	CASSLAMWTSGRSYEQYF
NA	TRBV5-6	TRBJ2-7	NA	TGTGCCAGCAGCTTGGCCTCGGGGATCTCCTACGAGCAGTACTTC	CASSLASGISYEQYF
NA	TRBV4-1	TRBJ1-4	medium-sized	TGCGCCAGCAGCCAAGCAAGGGGTCGAGAAAAACTGTTTTTT	CASSQARGREKLFF
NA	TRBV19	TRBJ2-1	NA	TGTGCCAGTAGTGGCAGGGGAGGCGATGAGCAGTTCTTC	CASSGRGGDEQFF
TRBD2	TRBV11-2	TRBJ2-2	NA	TGTGCCAGCAACCGACGCGGGGGCACCGGGGAGCTGTTTTTT	CASNRRGGTGELFF